This entry features one TCR beta chain sequence. Its antigen is undetermined. This sample is drawn from a study of T-cell memory formation after mild COVID-19. About the research overall: TCR clusters largely stayed donor specific. General observations from the study: Clones contracting across day 15 to 85 had a balanced CD4/CD8 profile; later expanding clones leaned CD4+. Researchers found some responding clones in pre-infection memory, a sign that cross-reactive memory joined.

Germline V gene data show CDR1 as SGHTA and CDR2 as FQGNSA. The germline V and J ends were trimmed by 5 bases and 1 base, with 14 bases remaining between them. The CDR3 covers 15 residues. 5'RACE primed at constant segments yielded TCR alpha and TCR beta cDNA libraries bearing sample barcodes and UMIs. TCRdb processed the 5' RACE reads anew with MiXCR; each CDR3 protein has one entry. Of about 270,000 distinct CDR3 sequences in the sample, 16% are singletons; the top ten hold approximately 20%. The origin of this receptor is a man aged 18 to 35 who had mild COVID-19 (a few samples of this study predate the infection). Cell type and time point are not known. The chain uses TRBV7-2 and TRBJ1-1, with D perhaps matching TRBD1 (5 bases). The sample was PBMCs or a T cell subset sorted from them (not recorded which). CDR3 bases: TGTGCCAGCAGCCCTCCCCTACAGGCGAACACTGAAGCTTTCTTT. It codes for CASSPPLQANTEAFF.